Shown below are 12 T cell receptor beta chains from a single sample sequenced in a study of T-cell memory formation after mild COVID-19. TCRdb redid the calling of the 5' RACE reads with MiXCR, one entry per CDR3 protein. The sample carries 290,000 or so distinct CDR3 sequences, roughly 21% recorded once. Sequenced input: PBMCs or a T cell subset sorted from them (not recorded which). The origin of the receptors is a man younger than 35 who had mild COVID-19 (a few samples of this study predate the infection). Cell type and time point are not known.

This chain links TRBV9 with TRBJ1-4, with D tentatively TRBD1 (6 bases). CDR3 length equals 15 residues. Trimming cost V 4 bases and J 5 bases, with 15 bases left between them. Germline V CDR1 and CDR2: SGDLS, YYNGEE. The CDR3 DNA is TGTGCCAGCAGCATCGGAACAGGGTCAAATGAAAAACTGTTTTTT. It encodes CASSIGTGSNEKLFF.

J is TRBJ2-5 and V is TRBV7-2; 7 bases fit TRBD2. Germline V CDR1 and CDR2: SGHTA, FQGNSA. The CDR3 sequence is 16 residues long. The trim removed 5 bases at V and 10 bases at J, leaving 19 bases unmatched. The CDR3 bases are TGTGCCAGCAGCCCCCAGTGGGCTAGCGGATGGGAGGGCCAGTACTTC. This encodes CASSPQWASGWEGQYF.

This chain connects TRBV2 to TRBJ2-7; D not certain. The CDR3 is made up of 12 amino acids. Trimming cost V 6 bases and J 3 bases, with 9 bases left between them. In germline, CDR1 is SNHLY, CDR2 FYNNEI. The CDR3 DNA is TGTGCCAGCAGGACCGGAATCTACGAGCAGTACTTC. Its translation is CASRTGIYEQYF. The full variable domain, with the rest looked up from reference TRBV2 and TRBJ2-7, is EPEVTQTPSHQVTQMGQEVILRCVPISNHLYFYWYRQILGQKVEFLVSFYNNEISEKSEIFDDQFSVERPDGSNFTLKIRSTKLEDSAMYFCASRTGIYEQYFGPGTRLTVT.

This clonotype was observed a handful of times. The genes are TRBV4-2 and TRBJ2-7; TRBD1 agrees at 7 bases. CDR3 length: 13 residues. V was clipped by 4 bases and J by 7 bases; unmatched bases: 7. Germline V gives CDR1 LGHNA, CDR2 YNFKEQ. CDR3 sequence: CASSRQGRGEQYV. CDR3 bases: TGTGCCAGCAGCCGACAGGGACGAGGGGAGCAGTACGTC.

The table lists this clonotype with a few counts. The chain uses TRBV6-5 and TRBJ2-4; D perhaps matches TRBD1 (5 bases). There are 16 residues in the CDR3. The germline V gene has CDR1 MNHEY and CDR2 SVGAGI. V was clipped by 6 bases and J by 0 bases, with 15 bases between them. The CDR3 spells CASRDLRVIAKNIQYF. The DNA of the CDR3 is TGTGCCAGCAGAGACCTCAGGGTTATAGCCAAAAACATTCAGTACTTC.

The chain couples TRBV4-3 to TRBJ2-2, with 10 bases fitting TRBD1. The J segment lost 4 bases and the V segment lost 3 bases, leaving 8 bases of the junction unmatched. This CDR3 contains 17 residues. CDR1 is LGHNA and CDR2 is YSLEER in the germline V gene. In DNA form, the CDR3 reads TGCGCCAGCAGCCAGGAGGGACAGGGGACGTTCACCGGGGAGCTGTTTTTT. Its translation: CASSQEGQGTFTGELFF.

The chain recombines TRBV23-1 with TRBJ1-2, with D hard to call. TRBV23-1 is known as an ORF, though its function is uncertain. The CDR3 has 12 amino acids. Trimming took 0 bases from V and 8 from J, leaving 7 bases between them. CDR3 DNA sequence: TGCGCCAGCAGTCAATCACCTGGCGGCTACACCTTC. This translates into CASSQSPGGYTF.

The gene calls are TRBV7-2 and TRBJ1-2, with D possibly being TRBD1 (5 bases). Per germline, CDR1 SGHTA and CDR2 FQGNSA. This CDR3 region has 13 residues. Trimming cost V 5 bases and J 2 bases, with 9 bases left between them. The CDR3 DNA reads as TGTGCCAGCAGCGGGGGACGGAACTATGGCTACACCTTC. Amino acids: CASSGGRNYGYTF.

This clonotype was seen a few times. CDR3 amino acids: CASSSEQGSPLHF. In DNA, the CDR3 is TGTGCCAGCAGCTCCGAACAGGGCTCACCCCTCCACTTT. The chain is built from TRBV7-9 and TRBJ1-6; a weak D match, TRBD1 (6 bases). V was shortened by 4 bases and J by 10 bases, with 11 bases between the two germline ends. Germline lookup yields CDR1 SEHNR and CDR2 FQNEAQ (reference sequence). The CDR3 runs 13 residues.

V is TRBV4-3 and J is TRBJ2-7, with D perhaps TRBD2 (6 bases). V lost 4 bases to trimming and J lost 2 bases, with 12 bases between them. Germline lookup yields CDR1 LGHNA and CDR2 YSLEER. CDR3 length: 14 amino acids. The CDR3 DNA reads TGCGCCAGCAGCCCCTATCCGGGGGCCTACGAGCAGTACTTC. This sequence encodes CASSPYPGAYEQYF.

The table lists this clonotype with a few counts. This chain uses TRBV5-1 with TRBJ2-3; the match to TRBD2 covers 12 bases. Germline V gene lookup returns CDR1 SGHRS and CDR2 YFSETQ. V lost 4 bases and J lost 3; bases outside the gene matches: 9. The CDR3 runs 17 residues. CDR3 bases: TGCGCCAGCAGCGCTACTCCTACTAGCGGGGGGACAGATACGCAGTATTTT. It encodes CASSATPTSGGTDTQYF.

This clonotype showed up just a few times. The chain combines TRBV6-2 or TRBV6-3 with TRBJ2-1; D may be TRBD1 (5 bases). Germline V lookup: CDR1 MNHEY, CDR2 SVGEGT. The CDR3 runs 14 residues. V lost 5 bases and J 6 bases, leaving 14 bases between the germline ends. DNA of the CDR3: TGTGCCAGCAGTCTGGGGCCCGCGGCCAATGAGCAGTTCTTC. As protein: CASSLGPAANEQFF.